The clone carrying this T cell receptor (beta chain) was picked up many times. The antigen is not known. This sample is part of a study of blood T cells in healthy people across ages. Each sample yielded at least 5.5 micrograms of PBMC total RNA. Findings and limits, study-wide: CMV status of donors was not determined, possibly confounding expanded clonotype changes.

The authors ran a second PCR of 7 to 11 cycles using a sample-barcoded 5' primer and a J-beta primer mix. Each of the cDNA molecules was tagged by a template-switch adaptor with 12 random nucleotides. MiXCR, applied by TCRdb to the 5' RACE reads, yields one record per CDR3 protein. This table holds some 1.5 million distinct CDR3 sequences, 28% found once. The receptor's source is a woman aged 25 to 45 in good health. The sample comprised blood.

The CDR3 protein is CASSLGVKETQYF. As DNA, the CDR3 is TGTGCCAGCAGCTTAGGGGTTAAAGAGACCCAGTACTTC. This chain links TRBV7-2 with TRBJ2-5; D unresolved. Germline assignment: CDR1 SGHTA and CDR2 FQGNSA. This CDR3 has 13 residues. V shed 1 base and J shed 3 bases, with 6 bases lying between them.